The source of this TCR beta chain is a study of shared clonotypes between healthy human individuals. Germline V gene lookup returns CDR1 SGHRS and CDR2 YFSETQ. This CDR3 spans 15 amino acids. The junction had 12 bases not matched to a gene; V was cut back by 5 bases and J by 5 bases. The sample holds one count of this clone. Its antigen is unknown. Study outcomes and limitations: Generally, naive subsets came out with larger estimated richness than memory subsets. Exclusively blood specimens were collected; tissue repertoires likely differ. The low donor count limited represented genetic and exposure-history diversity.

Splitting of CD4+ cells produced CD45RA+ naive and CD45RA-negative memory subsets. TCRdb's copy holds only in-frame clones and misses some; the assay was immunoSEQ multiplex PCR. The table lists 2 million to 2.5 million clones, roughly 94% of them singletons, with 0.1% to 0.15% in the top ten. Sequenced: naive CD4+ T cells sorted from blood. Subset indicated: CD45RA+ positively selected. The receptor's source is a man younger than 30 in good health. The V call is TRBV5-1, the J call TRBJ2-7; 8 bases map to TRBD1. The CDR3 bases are TGCGCCAGCAGTCCTCCGACAGGGGACACGGACGAGCAGTACTTC. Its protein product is CASSPPTGDTDEQYF.